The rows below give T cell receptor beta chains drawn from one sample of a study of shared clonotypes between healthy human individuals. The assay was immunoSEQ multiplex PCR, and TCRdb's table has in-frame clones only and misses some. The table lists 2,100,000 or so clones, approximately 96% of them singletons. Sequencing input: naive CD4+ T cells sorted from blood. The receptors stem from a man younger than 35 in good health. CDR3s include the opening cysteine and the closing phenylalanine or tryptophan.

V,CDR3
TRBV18,CASSPPGGLGNQPQHF
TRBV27,CATVNGGPSYEQYF
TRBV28,CASSFLAGSKTQYF
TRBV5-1,CASSRVLAGGTNTGELFF
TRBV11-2,CASSRQGATEAFF
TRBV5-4,CASSLVSGFSYNEQFF
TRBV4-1,CASSNAGTGANVLTF
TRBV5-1,CASSLVGEDTQYF
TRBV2,CASGPGRVTGELFF
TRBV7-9,CASSPNGVQETQYF
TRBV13,CASSLIRQNYGYTF
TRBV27,CASPVGPRATDTQYF
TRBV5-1,CASSLGRAQETQYF
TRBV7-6,CASSLFPQLDRRNEQFF
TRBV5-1,CASSLMRNYNSPLHF
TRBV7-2,CASSLIRSYNEQFF
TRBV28,CASSSLGTGSGQPQHF
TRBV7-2,CASSAGTGNGEQYF
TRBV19,CASSIGQGKDEQYF
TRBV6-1,CASSDRGQWNTEAFF
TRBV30,CAWRGLRTGELFF
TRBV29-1,CSVDGLAGMNEQFF
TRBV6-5,CASSYSKQAYEQYF
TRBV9,CASSVGGNYNEQFF
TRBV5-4,CASSLFGQGADTQYF
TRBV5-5,CASSLGSGKYNEQFF
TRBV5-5,CASSLRTSGFQETQYF
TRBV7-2,CASSEASGSYEQYF
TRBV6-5,CASSYPGGYTF
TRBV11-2,CASSLDNSGQNTEAFF
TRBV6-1,CASSDGGSRTKNIQYF